This TCR beta chain was profiled in a study of T cell clusters in autoimmune cytopenias. On the study more broadly: Per sample, median TRB depth was roughly 56,000 reads, yielding a median approximately 2,400 distinct clonotypes.

In regard to this clonotype: Its specificity is unknown.

Multiplex touch-down PCR amplified TRB using TRB-A and TRB-B pools in one tube. Reanalyzing the multiplex PCR reads, TCRdb keeps one entry per CDR3 protein, without DNA. The clone table shows thousands of distinct CDR3 sequences, with the ten largest holding less than 5.5%. Each sample's input was 250 ng genomic DNA, 38,000 or so genome equivalents. This CDR3 region has 17 residues. Germline CDR1 MNHEY, CDR2 SMNVEV (reference sequence). Findings of the study overall: Healthy donors had approximately 3.3-fold more exclusive TRB clusters than active autoimmune hepatitis patients.

The sequencing sample was made of peripheral blood. The chain couples TRBV27 to TRBJ1-1; TCRdb lists TRBD1, though no DNA is available to test this call. The clonotype originates from a human donor with an autoimmune cytopenia or autoimmune hepatitis (not recorded which). Here the CDR3 reads CASSPRGQGGPLAEAFF.